This T cell receptor beta chain emerged from a study of T cells in localized non-small cell lung cancer. This table comes from immunoSEQ multiplex PCR, and its TCRdb copy is limited to in-frame clones, with some not included. The table lists 1,500 to 2,000 clones, around 40% of them singletons, with 7% to 8% in the top ten. A note on this clone: Its target is unknown.

Germline assignment: CDR1 SGHNT and CDR2 YENEEA. Deletions cut 5 bases from V and 4 bases from J, with 18 bases between. The CDR3 is made up of 15 amino acids. General study results and limits: Heterogeneity cannot be ruled out, as sequencing used one tumor region only. There was higher T cell clonality in uninvolved adjacent lung than in tumor, and it was highest there. In the blood, greater T cell density corresponded to longer overall survival. Out of the top 100 tumor clones, a median around 56 were seen in adjacent lung.

This receptor was obtained from a female donor of 60 years or more with stage II squamous cell lung carcinoma. The chain recombines TRBV11-3 with TRBJ2-7; no definite D call. The sequences come from lung tumor tissue, collected before any cancer treatment. The CDR3 here is CASSASPQVLYEQYF. The CDR3 region has the DNA TGTGCCAGCAGCGCCTCCCCCCAGGTTTTATACGAGCAGTACTTC.